These 13 T cell receptor beta chains originate from one sample sequenced in a study of CD8+ T cells in alopecia areata. cDNA prepared by RNA extraction and subsequent reverse transcription served as the template for sequencing. Libraries were prepared by immunoSEQ multiplex PCR; TCRdb keeps only in-frame clonotypes and omits some of them. Seen here are around 210,000 clones, 50% to 75% observed once, and the top ten hold 4% to 5%. Treatment described: oral pan-JAK inhibitor, 5-10 mg twice daily. Sample: CD4+ T cells sorted from blood, taken at week 4, from a patient treated with tofacitinib. The receptors derive from a human donor with alopecia areata.

The rearrangement joins TRBV29-1 to TRBJ2-6, with 11 bases identical to TRBD1. The germline V gene encodes CDR1 SQVTM and CDR2 ANQGSEA. The CDR3 totals 16 residues. V lost 7 bases and J lost 2; bases outside the gene matches: 7. CDR3 DNA sequence: TGCAGCGCTATGGGACAGGGGGTTACTGGGGCCAACGTCCTGACTTTC. This codes for CSAMGQGVTGANVLTF. The variable domain in full, completed from reference TRBV29-1 and TRBJ2-6, reads SAVISQKPSRDICQRGTSLTIQCQVDSQVTMMFWYRQQPGQSLTLIATANQGSEATYESGFVIDKFPISRPNLTFSTLTVSNMSPEDSSIYLCSAMGQGVTGANVLTFGAGSRLTVL.

The chain joins TRBV7-9 to TRBJ1-1, with D uncertain. The V end was cut by 2 bases, the J end by 0 bases, with 7 bases between. The germline gives CDR1 SEHNR, CDR2 FQNEAQ (reference sequence). The CDR3 extends over 14 amino acids. The DNA for the CDR3 is TGTGCCAGCAGCTTACTCAATATGAACACTGAAGCTTTCTTT. This codes for CASSLLNMNTEAFF.

The rearrangement links TRBV19 to TRBJ1-6; D possibly corresponds to TRBD1 (6 bases). Germline CDR1 reads LNHDA; CDR2 reads SQIVND (reference sequence). CDR3 length: 15 residues. Trimming shortened V by 6 bases and J by 5 bases, and 14 bases separated the two germline ends. For the CDR3, the DNA is TGTGCCAGTAGAAGGGGGGGGAACCATAATTCACCCCTCCACTTT. Encoded protein: CASRRGGNHNSPLHF.

The chain is built from TRBV5-4 and TRBJ1-6, with 7 bases fitting TRBD1. This CDR3 spans 12 amino acids. J was trimmed by 8 bases and V by 5 bases; bases with no gene match: 1. CDR1 SGHNT and CDR2 YYREEE come from the germline V gene (reference sequence). This CDR3 is CASSQGDSPLHF. Here the CDR3 DNA reads TGTGCCAGCAGTCAGGGGGATTCACCCCTCCACTTT.

This clone came up a few times. The rearrangement joins TRBV5-1 to TRBJ2-5; a possible D gene is TRBD2 (5 bases). This CDR3 is 16 amino acids long. V shed 2 bases and J shed 3 bases, with 17 bases lying between them. Germline V lookup: CDR1 SGHRS, CDR2 YFSETQ. The CDR3 here is CASSFGEGSLKETQYF. In DNA form, the CDR3 reads TGCGCCAGCAGCTTCGGGGAAGGGTCCTTAAAAGAGACCCAGTACTTC.

V usage is TRBV2 and J usage is TRBJ2-3; D might be TRBD2 (5 bases). V shed 0 bases and J shed 3 bases, with 13 bases lying between them. CDR3 size: 16 residues. Germline CDR1 is SNHLY and CDR2 is FYNNEI. DNA of the CDR3: TGTGCCAGCAGTGAAGCCTCTAGCTCCCGGACAGATACGCAGTATTTT. Protein sequence: CASSEASSSRTDTQYF.

This chain joins TRBV6-5 and TRBJ2-7; 8 bases are shared with TRBD1. Trimming took 6 bases from V and 0 from J; bases not matched to a gene: 4. Germline CDR1 MNHEY, CDR2 SVGAGI. The CDR3 is 14 amino acids. CDR3 loop: CASSRDRISYEQYF. DNA of the CDR3: TGTGCCAGCAGCCGGGACAGGATCTCCTACGAGCAGTACTTC.

This clone turned up a few times. This chain connects TRBV15 to TRBJ2-1, with 7 bases that match TRBD1. This CDR3 spans 15 amino acids. With V trimmed by 8 bases and J by 5 bases, 12 bases remained unmatched. Germline assignment: CDR1 LNHNV and CDR2 YYDKDF (reference sequence). The CDR3 sequence is CATARGGRTDNEQFF. The DNA for the CDR3 is TGTGCCACCGCCCGAGGGGGCAGGACAGACAATGAGCAGTTCTTC.

The V gene is TRBV15, the J gene TRBJ1-2; no clear D gene. The CDR3 spans 14 residues. The germline V and J ends were trimmed by 0 bases and 2 bases, with 7 bases remaining between them. Looked up from germline, CDR1 is LNHNV and CDR2 is YYDKDF (reference sequence). The CDR3 sequence is CATSRDPLNYGYTF. The DNA of the CDR3 is TGTGCCACCAGCAGAGATCCCCTAAACTATGGCTACACCTTC.

The V and J genes are TRBV7-9 and TRBJ1-6, with 7 bases lining up with TRBD1. J was trimmed by 13 bases and V by 5 bases; bases with no gene match: 8. This CDR3 has 13 amino acids. The V gene's germline CDR1 is SEHNR and CDR2 FQNEAQ (reference sequence). CDR3 in DNA: TGTGCCAGCAGCAGGACAGGCTCCATCCCCCTCCACTTT. It specifies CASSRTGSIPLHF.

This clone was found a few times. The chain has TRBV23-1 and TRBJ1-5, with a tentative D call TRBD1 (5 bases). TRBV23-1 is an ORF; its function is uncertain. Trimming cost V 2 bases and J 3 bases, with 11 bases left between them. The CDR3 is 15 amino acids. The CDR3 protein is CASSQPRQHNQPQHF. The CDR3 bases are TGCGCCAGCAGTCAACCGCGACAGCACAATCAGCCCCAGCATTTT.

This clone was counted between two and nine times. The rearrangement links TRBV18 to TRBJ1-5; D is perhaps TRBD1 (5 bases). The V and J ends lost 4 bases and 0 bases respectively, with 10 bases between them. Germline V gives CDR1 KGHSH, CDR2 LQKENI. The CDR3 contains 15 residues. For the CDR3, the DNA is TGTGCCAGCTCACTTGGGACGGATAGCAATCAGCCCCAGCATTTT. Translation gives CASSLGTDSNQPQHF.

This clone has just a few counts. The chain links TRBV7-6 to TRBJ2-1, with 13 positions matching TRBD2. Germline loops: CDR1 SGHVS, CDR2 FNYEAQ. The CDR3 has 15 amino acids. Trimming cost V 5 bases and J 7 bases; bases outside gene matches: 5. CDR3 residues: CASSQTSGGRNEQFF. The CDR3 DNA reads as TGTGCCAGCAGCCAGACTAGCGGGGGGAGGAATGAGCAGTTCTTC. The whole variable domain, filled in from reference TRBV7-6 and TRBJ2-1, reads GAGVSQSPRYKVTKRGQDVALRCDPISGHVSLYWYRQALGQGPEFLTYFNYEAQQDKSGLPNDRFSAERPEGSISTLTIQRTEQRDSAMYRCASSQTSGGRNEQFFGPGTRLTVL.